Here is one T cell receptor beta chain with its context. Profiling relied on immunoSEQ multiplex PCR, and the TCRdb table lists in-frame clones only, not all of them. Among over 200,000 clones listed, about four fifths were seen once. This entry comes from a study of control samples from healthy donors and cancer patients. Deletions cut 4 bases from V and 0 bases from J, with 15 bases between. CDR3 length equals 16 residues. Germline V gene data show CDR1 as SGHRS and CDR2 as YFSETQ. This receptor was obtained from a woman aged 55-69 years with lung cancer. The sequenced material came from PBMCs. The V and J genes are TRBV5-1 and TRBJ2-3; D may be TRBD1 or TRBD2 (5 bases each). CDR3: CASSRTYGASTDTQYF. CDR3 in DNA: TGCGCCAGCAGCAGGACTTACGGGGCTAGCACAGATACGCAGTATTTT.